This paragraph reports one T cell receptor beta chain. The data were taken from a study of technical replicates of blood from a handful of donors. Sequenced by immunoSEQ multiplex PCR; TCRdb stores in-frame clones only, minus some. The sample lists 65,000 to 80,000 clones; roughly 94% were seen once. Germline CDR1 reads SNHLY; CDR2 reads FYNNEI. The V gene lost 11 bases and the J gene lost 2 bases, with 12 bases spanning the gap. The length of the CDR3 is 13 residues. This sequence joins TRBV2 and TRBJ2-2; TRBD2 might be the D (5 bases). The TCR was taken from a human donor in good health. Sequencing was done on a sample of T cells isolated from PBMCs. CDR3 protein: CAVRGLNTGELFF. CDR3 bases: TGTGCCGTACGGGGTTTAAACACCGGGGAGCTGTTTTTT.